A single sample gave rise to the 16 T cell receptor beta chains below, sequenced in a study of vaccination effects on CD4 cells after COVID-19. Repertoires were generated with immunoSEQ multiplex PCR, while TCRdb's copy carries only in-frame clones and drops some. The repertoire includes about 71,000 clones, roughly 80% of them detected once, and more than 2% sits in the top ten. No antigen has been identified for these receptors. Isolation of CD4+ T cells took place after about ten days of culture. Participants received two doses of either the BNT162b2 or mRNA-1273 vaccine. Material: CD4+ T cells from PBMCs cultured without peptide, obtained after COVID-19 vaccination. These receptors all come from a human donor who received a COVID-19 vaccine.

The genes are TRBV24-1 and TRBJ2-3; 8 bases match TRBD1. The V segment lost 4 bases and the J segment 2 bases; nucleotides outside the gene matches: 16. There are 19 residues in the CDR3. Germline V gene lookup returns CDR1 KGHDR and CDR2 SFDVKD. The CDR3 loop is CATSDSSRTGPGFTDTQYF. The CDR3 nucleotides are TGTGCCACCAGTGACTCTTCTAGGACAGGGCCGGGGTTCACAGATACGCAGTATTTT.

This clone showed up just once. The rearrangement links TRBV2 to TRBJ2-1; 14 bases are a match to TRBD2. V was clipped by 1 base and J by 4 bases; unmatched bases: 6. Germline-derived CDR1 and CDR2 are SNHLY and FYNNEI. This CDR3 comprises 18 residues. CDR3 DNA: TGTGCCAGCAGTGAAGGGGGACTAGCGGGGGCGTATTACAATGAGCAGTTCTTC. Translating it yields CASSEGGLAGAYYNEQFF.

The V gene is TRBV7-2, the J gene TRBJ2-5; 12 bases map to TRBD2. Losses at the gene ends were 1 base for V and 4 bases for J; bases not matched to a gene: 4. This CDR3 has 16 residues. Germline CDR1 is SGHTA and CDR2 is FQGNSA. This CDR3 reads CASSLVLAGGLETQYF. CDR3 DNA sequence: TGTGCCAGCAGCTTAGTTCTAGCGGGGGGGTTAGAGACCCAGTACTTC.

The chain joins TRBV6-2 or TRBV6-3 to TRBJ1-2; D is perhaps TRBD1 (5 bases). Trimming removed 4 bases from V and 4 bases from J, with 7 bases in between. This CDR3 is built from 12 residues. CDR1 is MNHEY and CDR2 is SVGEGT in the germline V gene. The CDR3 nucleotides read TGTGCCAGCAGTTCGCAGGGCTATGGCTACACCTTC. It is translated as CASSSQGYGYTF.

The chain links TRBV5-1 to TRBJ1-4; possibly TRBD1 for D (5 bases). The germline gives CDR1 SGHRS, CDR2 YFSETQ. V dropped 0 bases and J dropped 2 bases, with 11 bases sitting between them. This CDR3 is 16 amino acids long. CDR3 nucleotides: TGCGCCAGCAGCTTGGGGGACGGGTCCACTAATGAAAAACTGTTTTTT. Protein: CASSLGDGSTNEKLFF.

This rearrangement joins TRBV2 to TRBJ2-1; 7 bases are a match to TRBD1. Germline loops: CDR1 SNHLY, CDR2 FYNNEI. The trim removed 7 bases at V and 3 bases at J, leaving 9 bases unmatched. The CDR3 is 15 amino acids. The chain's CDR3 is CASNQDRADYNEQFF. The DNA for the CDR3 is TGTGCCAGCAACCAAGACAGGGCTGACTACAATGAGCAGTTCTTC.

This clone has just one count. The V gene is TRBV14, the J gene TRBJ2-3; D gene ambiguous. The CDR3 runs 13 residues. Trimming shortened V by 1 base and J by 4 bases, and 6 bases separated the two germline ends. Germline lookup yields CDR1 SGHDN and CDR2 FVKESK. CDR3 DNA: TGTGCCAGCAGCCAAGTGGGATCAGATACGCAGTATTTT. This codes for CASSQVGSDTQYF.

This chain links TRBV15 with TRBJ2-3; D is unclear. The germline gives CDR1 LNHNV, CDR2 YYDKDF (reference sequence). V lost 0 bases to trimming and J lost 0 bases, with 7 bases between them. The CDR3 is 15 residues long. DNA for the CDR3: TGTGCCACCAGCAGAGACGACTGGAGCACAGATACGCAGTATTTT. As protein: CATSRDDWSTDTQYF. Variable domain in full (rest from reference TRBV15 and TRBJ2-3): DAMVIQNPRYQVTQFGKPVTLSCSQTLNHNVMYWYQQKSSQAPKLLFHYYDKDFNNEADTPDNFQSRRPNTSFCFLDIRSPGLGDTAMYLCATSRDDWSTDTQYFGPGTRLTVL.

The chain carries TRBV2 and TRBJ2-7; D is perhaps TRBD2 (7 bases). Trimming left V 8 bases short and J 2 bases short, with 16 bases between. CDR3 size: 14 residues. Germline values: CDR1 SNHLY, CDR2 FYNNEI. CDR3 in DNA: TGTGCCAGCGGAGGGGGGGGCGCCGCCTACGAGCAGTACGTC. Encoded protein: CASGGGGAAYEQYV.

CDR3 bases: TGTGCCAGCAGCCAAACAGGGGGCACTGAAGCTTTCTTT. Its translation: CASSQTGGTEAFF. The chain carries TRBV7-3 and TRBJ1-1; TRBD1 aligns across 8 bases. The CDR3 consists of 13 residues. The J segment lost 4 bases and the V segment lost 5 bases, leaving 3 bases of the junction unmatched. CDR1 is SGHTA, CDR2 FQGTGA, per germline.

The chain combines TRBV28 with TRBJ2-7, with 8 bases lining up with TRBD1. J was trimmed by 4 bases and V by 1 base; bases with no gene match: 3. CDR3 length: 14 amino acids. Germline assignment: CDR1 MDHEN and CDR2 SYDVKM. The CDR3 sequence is CASSLFQGAYEQYV. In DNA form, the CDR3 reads TGTGCCAGCAGTTTATTTCAGGGGGCTTACGAGCAGTACGTC.

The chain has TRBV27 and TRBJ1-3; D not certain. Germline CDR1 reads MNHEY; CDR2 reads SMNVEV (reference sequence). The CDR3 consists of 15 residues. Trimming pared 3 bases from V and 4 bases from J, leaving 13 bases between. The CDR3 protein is CASSFRGPRGNTIYF. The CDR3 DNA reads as TGTGCCAGCAGTTTCCGTGGCCCGAGGGGAAACACCATATATTTT.

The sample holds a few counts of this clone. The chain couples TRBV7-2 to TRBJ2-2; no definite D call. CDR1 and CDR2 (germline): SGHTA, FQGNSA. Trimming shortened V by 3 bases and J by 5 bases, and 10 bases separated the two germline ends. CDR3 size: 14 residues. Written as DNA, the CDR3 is TGTGCCAGCAGCTTGCGAGTCCAGACCGGGGAGCTGTTTTTT. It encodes CASSLRVQTGELFF. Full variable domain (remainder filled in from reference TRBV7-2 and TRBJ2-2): GAGVSQSPSNKVTEKGKDVELRCDPISGHTALYWYRQSLGQGLEFLIYFQGNSAPDKSGLPSDRFSAERTGGSVSTLTIQRTQQEDSAVYLCASSLRVQTGELFFGEGSRLTVL.

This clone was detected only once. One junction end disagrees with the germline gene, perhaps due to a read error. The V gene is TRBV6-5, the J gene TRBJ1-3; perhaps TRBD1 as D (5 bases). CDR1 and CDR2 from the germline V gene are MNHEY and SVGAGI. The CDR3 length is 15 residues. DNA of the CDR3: TGTGCCAGCAGTTGGCATTCAGGGTCTGTAAACACCATATATTTT. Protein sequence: CASSWHSGSVNTIYF.

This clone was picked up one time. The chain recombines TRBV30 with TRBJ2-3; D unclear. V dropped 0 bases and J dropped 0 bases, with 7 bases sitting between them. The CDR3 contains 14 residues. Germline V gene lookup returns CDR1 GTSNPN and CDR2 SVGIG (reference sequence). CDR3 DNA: TGTGCCTGGAGTGTAGCGCTGAGCACAGATACGCAGTATTTT. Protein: CAWSVALSTDTQYF.

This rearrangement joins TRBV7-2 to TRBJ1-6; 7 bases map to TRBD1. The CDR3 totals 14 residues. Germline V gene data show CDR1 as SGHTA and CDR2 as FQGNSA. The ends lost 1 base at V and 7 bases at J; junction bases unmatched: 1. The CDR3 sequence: CASSLGDSNSPLHF. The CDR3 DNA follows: TGTGCCAGCAGCTTAGGGGACAGCAATTCACCCCTCCACTTT. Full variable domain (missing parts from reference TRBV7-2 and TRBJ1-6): GAGVSQSPSNKVTEKGKDVELRCDPISGHTALYWYRQSLGQGLEFLIYFQGNSAPDKSGLPSDRFSAERTGGSVSTLTIQRTQQEDSAVYLCASSLGDSNSPLHFGNGTRLTVT.